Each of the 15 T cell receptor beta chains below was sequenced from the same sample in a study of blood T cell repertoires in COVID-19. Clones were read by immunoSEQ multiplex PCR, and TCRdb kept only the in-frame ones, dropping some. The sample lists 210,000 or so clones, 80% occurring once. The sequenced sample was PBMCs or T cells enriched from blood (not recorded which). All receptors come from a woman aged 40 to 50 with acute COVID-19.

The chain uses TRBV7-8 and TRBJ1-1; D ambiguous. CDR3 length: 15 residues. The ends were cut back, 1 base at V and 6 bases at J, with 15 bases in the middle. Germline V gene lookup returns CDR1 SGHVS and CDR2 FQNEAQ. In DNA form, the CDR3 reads TGTGCCAGCAGCTTAGGAGTGGAGGGTTTCCCTGAAGCTTTCTTT. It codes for CASSLGVEGFPEAFF.

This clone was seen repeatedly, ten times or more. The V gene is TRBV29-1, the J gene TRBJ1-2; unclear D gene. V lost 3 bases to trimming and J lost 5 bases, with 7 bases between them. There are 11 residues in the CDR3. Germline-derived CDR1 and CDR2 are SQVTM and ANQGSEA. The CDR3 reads CSVDYGYGYTF. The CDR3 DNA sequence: TGCAGCGTTGACTACGGTTATGGCTACACCTTC.

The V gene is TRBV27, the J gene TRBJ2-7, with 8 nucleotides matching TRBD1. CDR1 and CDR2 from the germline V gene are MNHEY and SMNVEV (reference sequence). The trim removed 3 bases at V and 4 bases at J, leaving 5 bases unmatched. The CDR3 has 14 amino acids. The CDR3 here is CASSFRQGAYEQYF. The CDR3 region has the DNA TGTGCCAGCAGTTTTCGGCAGGGGGCATACGAGCAGTACTTC.

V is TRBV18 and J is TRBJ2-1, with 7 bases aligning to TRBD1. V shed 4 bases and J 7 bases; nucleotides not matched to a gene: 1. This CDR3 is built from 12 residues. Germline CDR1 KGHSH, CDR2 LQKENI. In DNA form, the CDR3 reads TGTGCCAGCTCACTCAGGGGGAATGAGCAGTTCTTC. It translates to CASSLRGNEQFF.

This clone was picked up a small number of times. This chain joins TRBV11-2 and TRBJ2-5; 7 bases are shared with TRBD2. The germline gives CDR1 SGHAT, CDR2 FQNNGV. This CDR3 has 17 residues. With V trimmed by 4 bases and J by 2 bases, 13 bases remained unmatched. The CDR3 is CASSSSGSVGGQETQYF. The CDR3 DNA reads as TGTGCCAGCAGCTCATCAGGGAGTGTGGGGGGGCAAGAGACCCAGTACTTC.

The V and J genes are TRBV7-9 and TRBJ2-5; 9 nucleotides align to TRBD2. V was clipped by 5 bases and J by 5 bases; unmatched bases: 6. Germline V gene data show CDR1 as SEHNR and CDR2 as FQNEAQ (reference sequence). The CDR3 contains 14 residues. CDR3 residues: CASSQTSGGETQYF. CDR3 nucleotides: TGTGCCAGCAGCCAAACCAGCGGGGGGGAGACCCAGTACTTC.

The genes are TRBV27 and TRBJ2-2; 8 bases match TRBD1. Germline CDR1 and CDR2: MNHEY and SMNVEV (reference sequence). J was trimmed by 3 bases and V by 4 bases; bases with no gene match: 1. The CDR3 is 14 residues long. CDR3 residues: CASSWGQDTGELFF. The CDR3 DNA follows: TGTGCCAGCAGTTGGGGACAGGACACCGGGGAGCTGTTTTTT.

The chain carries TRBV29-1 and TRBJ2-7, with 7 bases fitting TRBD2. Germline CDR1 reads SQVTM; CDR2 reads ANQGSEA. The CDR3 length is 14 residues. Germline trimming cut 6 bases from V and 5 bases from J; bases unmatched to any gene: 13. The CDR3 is CSVERSGVWDEQYF. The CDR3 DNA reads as TGCAGCGTCGAACGAAGCGGGGTCTGGGACGAGCAGTACTTC.

Here the CDR3 reads CASSLGRGTSNTDTQYF. The DNA of the CDR3 is TGTGCCAGCAGCTTAGGGCGAGGGACTAGTAACACAGATACGCAGTATTTT. The V and J genes are TRBV11-2 and TRBJ2-3; 8 bases agree with TRBD2. Germline lookup yields CDR1 SGHAT and CDR2 FQNNGV. CDR3 length: 17 residues. The V and J ends lost 1 base and 2 bases, in that order; junction bases with no gene match: 8.

The chain's CDR3 is CASSQDNRVGAFF. The CDR3 DNA is TGTGCCAGCAGCCAGGACAACAGGGTCGGCGCTTTCTTT. The chain recombines TRBV3-1 (or the pseudogene TRBV3-2) with TRBJ1-1; TRBD1 is a possible D gene (6 bases). The V end was cut by 3 bases, the J end by 11 bases, with 16 bases between. Germline CDR1 and CDR2: LGHDT and YNNKEL (reference sequence). The CDR3 sequence is 13 residues long.

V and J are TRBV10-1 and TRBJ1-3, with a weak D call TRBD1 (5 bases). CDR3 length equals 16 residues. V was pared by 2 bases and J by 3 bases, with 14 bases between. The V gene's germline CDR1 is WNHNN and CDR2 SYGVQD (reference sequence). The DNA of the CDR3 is TGCGCCAGCAGTGAGAATGGGGCGCAGGTTGGAAACACCATATATTTT. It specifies CASSENGAQVGNTIYF.

Here the CDR3 DNA reads TGTGCCAGCAGCTTATATTGGGGCCATGGCTCTGGAAACACCATATATTTT. As protein: CASSLYWGHGSGNTIYF. V usage is TRBV7-2 and J usage is TRBJ1-3, with a possible D match to TRBD1 (5 bases). The CDR3 runs 17 residues. Trimming took 2 bases from V and 0 from J, leaving 14 bases between them. The germline CDR1 and CDR2 sequences are SGHTA and FQGNSA. Variable domain in full (rest from reference TRBV7-2 and TRBJ1-3): GAGVSQSPSNKVTEKGKDVELRCDPISGHTALYWYRQSLGQGLEFLIYFQGNSAPDKSGLPSDRFSAERTGGSVSTLTIQRTQQEDSAVYLCASSLYWGHGSGNTIYFGEGSWLTVV.

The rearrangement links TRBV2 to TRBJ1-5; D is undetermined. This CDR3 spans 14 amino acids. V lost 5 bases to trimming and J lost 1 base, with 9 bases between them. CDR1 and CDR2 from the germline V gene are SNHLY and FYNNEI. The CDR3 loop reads CASSLGWSNQPQHF. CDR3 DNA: TGTGCCAGCAGTTTGGGCTGGAGCAATCAGCCCCAGCATTTT.

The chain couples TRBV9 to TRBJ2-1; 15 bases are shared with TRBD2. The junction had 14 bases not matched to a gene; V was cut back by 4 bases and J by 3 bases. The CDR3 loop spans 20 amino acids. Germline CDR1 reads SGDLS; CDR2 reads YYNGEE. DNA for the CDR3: TGTGCCAGCAGCACATCAACCGGGACTAGCGGGAGGTCCCACTACAATGAGCAGTTCTTC. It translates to CASSTSTGTSGRSHYNEQFF.

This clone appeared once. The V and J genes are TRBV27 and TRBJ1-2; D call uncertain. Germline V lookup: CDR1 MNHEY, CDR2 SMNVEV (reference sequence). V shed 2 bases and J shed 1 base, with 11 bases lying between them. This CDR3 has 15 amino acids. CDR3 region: CASSLSRVVNYGYTF. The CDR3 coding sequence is TGTGCCAGCAGTTTAAGTCGCGTCGTTAACTATGGCTACACCTTC.